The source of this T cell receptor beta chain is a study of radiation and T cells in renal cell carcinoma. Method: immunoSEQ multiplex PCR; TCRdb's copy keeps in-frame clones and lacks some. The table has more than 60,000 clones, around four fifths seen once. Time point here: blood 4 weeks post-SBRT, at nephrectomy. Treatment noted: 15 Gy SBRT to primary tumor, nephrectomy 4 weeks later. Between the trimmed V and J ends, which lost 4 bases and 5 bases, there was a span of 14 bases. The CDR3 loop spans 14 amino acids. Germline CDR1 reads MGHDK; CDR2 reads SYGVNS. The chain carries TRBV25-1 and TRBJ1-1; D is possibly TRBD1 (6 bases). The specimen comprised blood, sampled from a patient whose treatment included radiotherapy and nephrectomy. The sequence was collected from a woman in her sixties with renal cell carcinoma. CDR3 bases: TGTGCCAGCAGTGGGGAGGGGGGTAGGACTGAAGCTTTCTTT. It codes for CASSGEGGRTEAFF.